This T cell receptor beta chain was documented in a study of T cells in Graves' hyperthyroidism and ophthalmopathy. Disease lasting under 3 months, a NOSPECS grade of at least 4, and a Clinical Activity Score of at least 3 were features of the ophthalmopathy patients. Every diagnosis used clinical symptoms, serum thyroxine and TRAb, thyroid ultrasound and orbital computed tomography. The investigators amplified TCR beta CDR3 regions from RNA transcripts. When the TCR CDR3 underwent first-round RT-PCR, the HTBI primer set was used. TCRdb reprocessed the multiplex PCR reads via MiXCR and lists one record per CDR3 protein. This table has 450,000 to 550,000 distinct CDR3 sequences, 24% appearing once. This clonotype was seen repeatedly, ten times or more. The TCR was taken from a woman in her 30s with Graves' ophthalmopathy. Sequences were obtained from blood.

The DNA of the CDR3 is TGTGCCAGCAGCCAAGGTGTGGCAGGGGACACTGAAGCTTTCTTT. This sequence encodes CASSQGVAGDTEAFF. The J gene is TRBJ1-1, the V gene TRBV3-1, with D perhaps TRBD1 (6 bases). The CDR3 totals 15 residues. V was shortened by 1 base and J by 3 bases, with 12 bases between the two germline ends. Per the germline V gene, CDR1 is LGHDT and CDR2 is YNNKEL (reference sequence).